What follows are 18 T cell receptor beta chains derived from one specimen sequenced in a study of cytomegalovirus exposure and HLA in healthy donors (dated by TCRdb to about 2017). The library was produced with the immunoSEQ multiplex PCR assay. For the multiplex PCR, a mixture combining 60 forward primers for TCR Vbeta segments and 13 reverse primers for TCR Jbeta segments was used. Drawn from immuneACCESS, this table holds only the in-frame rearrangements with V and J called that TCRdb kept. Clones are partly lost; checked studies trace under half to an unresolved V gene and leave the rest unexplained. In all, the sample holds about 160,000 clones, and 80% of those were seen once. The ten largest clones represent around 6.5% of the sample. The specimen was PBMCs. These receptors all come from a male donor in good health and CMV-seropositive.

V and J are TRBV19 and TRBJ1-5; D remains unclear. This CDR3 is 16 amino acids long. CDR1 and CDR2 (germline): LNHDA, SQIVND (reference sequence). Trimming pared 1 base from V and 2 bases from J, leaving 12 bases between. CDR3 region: CASSIAQRVGNQPQHF. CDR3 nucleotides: TGTGCCAGTAGTATAGCCCAGCGAGTTGGCAATCAGCCCCAGCATTTT.

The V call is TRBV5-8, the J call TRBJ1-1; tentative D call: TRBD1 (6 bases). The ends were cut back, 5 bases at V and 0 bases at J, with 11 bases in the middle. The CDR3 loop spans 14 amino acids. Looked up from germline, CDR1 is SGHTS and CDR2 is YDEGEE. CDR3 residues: CASRDRTMNTEAFF. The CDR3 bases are TGTGCCAGCAGGGACAGAACAATGAACACTGAAGCTTTCTTT.

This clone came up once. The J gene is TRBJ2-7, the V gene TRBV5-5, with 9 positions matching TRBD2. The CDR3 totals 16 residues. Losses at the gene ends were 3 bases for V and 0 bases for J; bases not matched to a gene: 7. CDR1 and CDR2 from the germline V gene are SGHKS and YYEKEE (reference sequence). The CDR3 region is CASSSPLAGRSYEQYF. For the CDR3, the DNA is TGTGCCAGCAGCTCCCCTCTAGCGGGGCGCTCCTACGAGCAGTACTTC.

The CDR3 loop is CACQGQVSYEQYF. CDR3 nucleotides: TGTGCCTGCCAGGGACAGGTTTCCTACGAGCAGTACTTC. The chain has TRBV7-9 and TRBJ2-7; 8 bases line up with TRBD1. V shed 11 bases, J shed 1 base, and the junction held 7 bases outside the gene matches. CDR3 length: 13 residues. Looked up from germline, CDR1 is SEHNR and CDR2 is FQNEAQ (reference sequence). The variable domain in full, completed from reference TRBV7-9 and TRBJ2-7, reads DTGVSQNPRHKITKRGQNVTFRCDPISEHNRLYWYRQTLGQGPEFLTYFQNEAQLEKSRLLSDRFSAERPKGSFSTLEIQRTEQGDSAMYLCACQGQVSYEQYFGPGTRLTVT.

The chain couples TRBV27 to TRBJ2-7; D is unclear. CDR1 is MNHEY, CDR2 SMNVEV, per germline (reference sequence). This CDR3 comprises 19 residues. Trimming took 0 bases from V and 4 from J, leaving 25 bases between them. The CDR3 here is CASSLSYGRGQSEKYEQYF. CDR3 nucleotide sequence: TGTGCCAGCAGTTTATCGTACGGCCGCGGCCAAAGCGAAAAATACGAGCAGTACTTC.

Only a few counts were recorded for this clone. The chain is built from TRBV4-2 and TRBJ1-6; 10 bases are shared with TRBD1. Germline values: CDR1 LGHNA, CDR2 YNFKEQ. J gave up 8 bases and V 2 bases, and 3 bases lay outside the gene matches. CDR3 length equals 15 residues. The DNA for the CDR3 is TGTGCCAGCAGCCAATGGGACAGGGGAGATTCACCCCTCCACTTT. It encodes CASSQWDRGDSPLHF.

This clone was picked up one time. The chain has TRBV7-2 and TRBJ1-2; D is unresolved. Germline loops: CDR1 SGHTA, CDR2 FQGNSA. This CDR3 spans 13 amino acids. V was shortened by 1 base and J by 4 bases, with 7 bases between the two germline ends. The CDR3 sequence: CASSLGGSYGYTF. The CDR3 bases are TGTGCCAGCAGCTTAGGAGGTAGCTATGGCTACACCTTC.

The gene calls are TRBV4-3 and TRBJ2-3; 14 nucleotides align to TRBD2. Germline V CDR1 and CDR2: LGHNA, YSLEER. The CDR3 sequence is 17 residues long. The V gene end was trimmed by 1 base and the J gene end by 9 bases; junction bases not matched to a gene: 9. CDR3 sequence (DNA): TGCGCCAGCAGCCAAGGATCGACTAGCGGGAGGGGTGACACGCAGTATTTT. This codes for CASSQGSTSGRGDTQYF.

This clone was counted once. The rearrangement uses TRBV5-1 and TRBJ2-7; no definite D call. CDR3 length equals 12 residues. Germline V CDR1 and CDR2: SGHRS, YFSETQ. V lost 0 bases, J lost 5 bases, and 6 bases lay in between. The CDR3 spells CASSLERDEQYF. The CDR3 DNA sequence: TGCGCCAGCAGCTTGGAGCGCGACGAGCAGTACTTC.

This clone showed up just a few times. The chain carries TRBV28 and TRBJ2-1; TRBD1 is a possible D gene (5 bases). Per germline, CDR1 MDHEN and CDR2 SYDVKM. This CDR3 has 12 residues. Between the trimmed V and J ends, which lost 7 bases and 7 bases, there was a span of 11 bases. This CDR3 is CASKQGVNEQFF. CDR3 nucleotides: TGTGCCAGCAAGCAAGGGGTGAATGAGCAGTTCTTC.

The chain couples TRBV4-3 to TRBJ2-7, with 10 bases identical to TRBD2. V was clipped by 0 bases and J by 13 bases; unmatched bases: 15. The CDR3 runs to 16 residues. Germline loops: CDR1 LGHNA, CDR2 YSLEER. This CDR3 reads CASSQDGLAGAVFLYF. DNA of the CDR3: TGCGCCAGCAGCCAAGATGGTCTAGCGGGAGCAGTTTTTTTATACTTC.

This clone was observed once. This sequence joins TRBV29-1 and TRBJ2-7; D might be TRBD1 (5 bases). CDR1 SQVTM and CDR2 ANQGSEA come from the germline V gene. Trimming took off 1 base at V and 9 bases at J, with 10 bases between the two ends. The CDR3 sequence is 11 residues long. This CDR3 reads CSVEAVRGQYF. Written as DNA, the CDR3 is TGCAGCGTTGAAGCGGTAAGGGGGCAGTACTTC.

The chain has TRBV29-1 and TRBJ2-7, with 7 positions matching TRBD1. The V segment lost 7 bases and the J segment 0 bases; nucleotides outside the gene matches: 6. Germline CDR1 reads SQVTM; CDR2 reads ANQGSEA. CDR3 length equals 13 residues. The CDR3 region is CSGPGQSSYEQYF. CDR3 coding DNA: TGCAGCGGCCCGGGACAGAGCTCCTACGAGCAGTACTTC.

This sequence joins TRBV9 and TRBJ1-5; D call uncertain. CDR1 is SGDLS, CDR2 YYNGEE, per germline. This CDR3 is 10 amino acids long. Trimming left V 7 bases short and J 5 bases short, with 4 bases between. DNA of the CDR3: TGTGCCAGCGGAGATCAGCCCCAGCATTTT. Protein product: CASGDQPQHF.

The CDR3 here is CASSSGHNNSPLHF. CDR3 nucleotide sequence: TGTGCCAGCAGCTCGGGACATAATAATTCACCCCTCCACTTT. The rearrangement links TRBV11-3 to TRBJ1-6; D may be TRBD1 (6 bases). Germline V gene data show CDR1 as SGHNT and CDR2 as YENEEA. The CDR3 is made up of 14 amino acids. V was trimmed by 4 bases and J by 5 bases, leaving 9 bases between them.

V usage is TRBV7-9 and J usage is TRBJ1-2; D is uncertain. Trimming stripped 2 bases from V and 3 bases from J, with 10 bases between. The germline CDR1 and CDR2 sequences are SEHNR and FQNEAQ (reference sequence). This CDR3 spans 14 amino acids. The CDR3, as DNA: TGTGCCAGCAGCTTAACGCAGGTACACTATGGCTACACCTTC. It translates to CASSLTQVHYGYTF.

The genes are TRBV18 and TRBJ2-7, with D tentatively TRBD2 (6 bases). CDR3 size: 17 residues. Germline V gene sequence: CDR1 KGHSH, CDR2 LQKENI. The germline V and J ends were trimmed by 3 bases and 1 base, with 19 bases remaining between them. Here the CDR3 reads CASSPRDGRDFSYEQYF. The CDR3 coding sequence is TGTGCCAGCTCACCCCGGGACGGGCGGGACTTTTCCTACGAGCAGTACTTC.

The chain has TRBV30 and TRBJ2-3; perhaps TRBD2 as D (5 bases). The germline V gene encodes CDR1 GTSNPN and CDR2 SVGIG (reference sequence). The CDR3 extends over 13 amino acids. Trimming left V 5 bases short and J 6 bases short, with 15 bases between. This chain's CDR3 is CAWQPTSTDTQYF. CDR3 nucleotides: TGTGCCTGGCAACCAACTAGTACCGATACGCAGTATTTT.